The clone carrying this T cell receptor (beta chain) was detected ten times or more. This sample is drawn from a study of regulatory T cells in long-lasting Graves disease. Investigators prepared the TCR beta libraries by applying iRepertoire HTBI primers and Arm-PCR of CDR3 regions. Original analysis: The study identified about 60 TRBV and some 15 TRBJ segments across samples. TCRdb independently ran MiXCR on the multiplex PCR reads; one entry per CDR3 protein. These V and J calls derive from TCRdb rather than the authors' analysis. The sample has around 400,000 distinct CDR3 sequences; approximately 25% are singletons. Germline V lookup: CDR1 MDHEN, CDR2 SYDVKM. V was pared by 7 bases and J by 0 bases, with 13 bases between. There are 15 residues in the CDR3. Noted time point: persistent/refractory GD, antithyroid drugs over 5 years with positive TRAb. After RNA was extracted from PBMCs, the TCR library was made from it.

The genes are TRBV28 and TRBJ1-5, with unresolved D. This receptor was taken from a middle-aged woman with Graves disease. Sequenced material: peripheral blood mononuclear cells (PBMCs), taken when the disease was refractory, from a patient treated with antithyroid drugs. For the CDR3, the DNA is TGTGCCAGCACCCCCGTAGCTTATAGCAATCAGCCCCAGCATTTT. Its protein product is CASTPVAYSNQPQHF.